This TCR beta chain was documented in a study of blood T cell repertoires in COVID-19. Study-level information: Sites in the United States, Italy and Spain provided acute and convalescent COVID-19 samples.

Per germline, CDR1 KGHSH and CDR2 LQKENI. The J segment lost 8 bases and the V segment lost 2 bases, leaving 6 bases of the junction unmatched. CDR3 length: 15 residues. TCRdb's copy holds only in-frame clones and misses some; the assay was immunoSEQ multiplex PCR. The sample yields about 490,000 clones, 75% to 90% seen once. Material: peripheral blood. The chain has TRBV18 and TRBJ1-6; 7 positions match TRBD1. This clonotype originated in a human donor in a cohort sampled during active COVID-19. The CDR3 nucleotides are TGTGCCAGCTCACCATTTCAGGGGGGTCATTCACCCCTCCACTTT. It translates to CASSPFQGGHSPLHF. Full variable domain (missing parts from reference TRBV18 and TRBJ1-6): NAGVMQNPRHLVRRRGQEARLRCSPMKGHSHVYWYRQLPEEGLKFMVYLQKENIIDESGMPKERFSAEFPKEGPSILRIQQVVRGDSAAYFCASSPFQGGHSPLHFGNGTRLTVT.